The subject of this entry is one TCR beta chain. TCRdb's copy holds only in-frame clones and misses some; the assay was immunoSEQ multiplex PCR. The sample holds 500,000 to 600,000 clones, 70% to 90% seen once. Trimming removed 0 bases at V and 3 bases at J, with 22 bases between. In germline, CDR1 is SGHRS, CDR2 YFSETQ. The CDR3 spans 18 residues. This sample is part of a study of blood T cell repertoires in COVID-19. The material sequenced was peripheral blood. The chain has TRBV5-1 and TRBJ2-7, with D tentatively TRBD2 (5 bases). The receptor's source is a woman in her forties or fifties with COVID-19, enrolled during active disease. The CDR3 region has the DNA TGCGCCAGCAGCTTGGGCCCTATGAGAAGCGGCAAAGGCTACGAGCAGTACTTC. This sequence encodes CASSLGPMRSGKGYEQYF.